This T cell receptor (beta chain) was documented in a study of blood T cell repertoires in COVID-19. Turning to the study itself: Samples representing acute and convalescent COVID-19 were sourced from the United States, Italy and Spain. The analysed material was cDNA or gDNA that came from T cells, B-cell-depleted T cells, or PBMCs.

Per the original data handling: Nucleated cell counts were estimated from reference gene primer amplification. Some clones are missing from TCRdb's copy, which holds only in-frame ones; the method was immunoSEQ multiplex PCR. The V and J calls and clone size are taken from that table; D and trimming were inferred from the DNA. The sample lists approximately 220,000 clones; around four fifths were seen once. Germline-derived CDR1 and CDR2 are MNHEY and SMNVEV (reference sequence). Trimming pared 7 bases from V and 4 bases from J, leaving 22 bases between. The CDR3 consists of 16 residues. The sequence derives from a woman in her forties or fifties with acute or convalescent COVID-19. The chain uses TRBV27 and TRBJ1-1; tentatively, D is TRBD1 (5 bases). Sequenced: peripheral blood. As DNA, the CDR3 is TGTGCCAGCAACGAGGGATGGGGCGTGGGGGGCACTGAAGCTTTCTTT. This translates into CASNEGWGVGGTEAFF.